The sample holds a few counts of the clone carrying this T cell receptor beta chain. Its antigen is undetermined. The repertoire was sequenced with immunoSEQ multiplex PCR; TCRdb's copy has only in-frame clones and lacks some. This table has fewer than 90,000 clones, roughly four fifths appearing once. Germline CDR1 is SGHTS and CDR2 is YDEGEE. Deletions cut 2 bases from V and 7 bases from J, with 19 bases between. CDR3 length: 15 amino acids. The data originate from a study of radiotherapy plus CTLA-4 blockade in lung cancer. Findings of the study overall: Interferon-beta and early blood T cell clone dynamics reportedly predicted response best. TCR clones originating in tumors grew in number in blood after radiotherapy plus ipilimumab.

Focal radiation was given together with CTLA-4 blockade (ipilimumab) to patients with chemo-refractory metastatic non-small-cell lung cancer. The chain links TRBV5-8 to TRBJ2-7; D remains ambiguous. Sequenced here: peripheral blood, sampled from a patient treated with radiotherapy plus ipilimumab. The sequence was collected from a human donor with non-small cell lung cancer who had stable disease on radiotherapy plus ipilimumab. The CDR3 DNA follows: TGTGCCAGCAGCTTATTGGCGCAGAGATCGAGGGAGCAGTACTTC. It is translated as CASSLLAQRSREQYF.